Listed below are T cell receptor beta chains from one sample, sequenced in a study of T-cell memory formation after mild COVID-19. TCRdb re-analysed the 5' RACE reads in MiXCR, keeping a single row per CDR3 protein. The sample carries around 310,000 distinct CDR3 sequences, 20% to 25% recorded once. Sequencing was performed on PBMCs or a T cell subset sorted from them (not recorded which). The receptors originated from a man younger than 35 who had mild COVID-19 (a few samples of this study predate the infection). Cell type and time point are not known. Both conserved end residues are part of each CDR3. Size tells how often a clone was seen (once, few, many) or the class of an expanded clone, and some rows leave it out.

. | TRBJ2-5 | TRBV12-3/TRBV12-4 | CASGEGETQYF
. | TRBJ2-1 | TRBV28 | CASSLRVWDNEQFF
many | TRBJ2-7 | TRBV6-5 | CASSYGQGVSYEQYF
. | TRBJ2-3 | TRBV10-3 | CAIGLQGSLTDTQYF
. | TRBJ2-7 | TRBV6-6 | CASRRDSNYEQYF
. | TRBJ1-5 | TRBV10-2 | CASSDLLGNSNQPQHF
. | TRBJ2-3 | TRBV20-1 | CSARGFREKTHITDTQYF
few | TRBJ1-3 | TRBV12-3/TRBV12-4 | CASSPGRNTIYF
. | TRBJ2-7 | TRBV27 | CASSLSTGQGNEQYF
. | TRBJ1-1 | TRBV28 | CASSLSYDTEAFF
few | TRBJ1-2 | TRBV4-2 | CASSQEGSGAYGYTF
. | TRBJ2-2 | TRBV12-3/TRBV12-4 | CASSLTSAGELFF
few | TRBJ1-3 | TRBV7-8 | CASSLVDGQGANGNTIYF
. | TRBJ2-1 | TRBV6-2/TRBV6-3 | CASKAQSLYNEQFF
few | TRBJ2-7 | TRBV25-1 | CASSNGVSYEQYF
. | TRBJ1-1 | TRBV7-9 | CASSLSLLNTEAFF
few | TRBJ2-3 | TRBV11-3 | CASSPTDNTDTQYF
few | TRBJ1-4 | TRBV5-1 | CASSEKNPRSAAGGEKLFF
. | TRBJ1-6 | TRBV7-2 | CASSLSRGANSPLHF
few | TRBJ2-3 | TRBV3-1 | CASSQGHADTQYF
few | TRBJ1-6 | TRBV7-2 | CASDPGLGYSPLNF
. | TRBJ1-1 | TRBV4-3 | CASSPYIGSAEAFF
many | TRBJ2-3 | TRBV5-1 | CASSAGQLGPTDTQYF
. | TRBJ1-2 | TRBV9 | CASSSGGWGYTF
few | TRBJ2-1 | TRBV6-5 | CASSYDGGNNEQFF
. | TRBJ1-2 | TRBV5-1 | CASSLAGITNGYTF
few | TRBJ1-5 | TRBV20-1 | CSAIKDGNQPQHF
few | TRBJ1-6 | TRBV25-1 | CASSEYSINSPLHF
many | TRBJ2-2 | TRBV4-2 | CASSQVSAGELFF
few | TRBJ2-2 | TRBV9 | CASSVAYLGGGELFF
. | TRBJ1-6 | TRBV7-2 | CASSLEISSGSPLNF
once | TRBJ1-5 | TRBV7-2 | CASSLSWGLSNQPQHF
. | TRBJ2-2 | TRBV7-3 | CASSLQGASDRSGELFF
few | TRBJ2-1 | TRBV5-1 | CASSLVQGNYNEQFF
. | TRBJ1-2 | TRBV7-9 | CASSPTGFGYTF
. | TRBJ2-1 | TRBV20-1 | CSALSGTYYNEQFF
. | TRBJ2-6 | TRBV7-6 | CASSVGVPGANVLTF
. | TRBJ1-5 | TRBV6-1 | CASSAFWREPNQPQHF
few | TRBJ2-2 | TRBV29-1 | CSATLGTGELFF
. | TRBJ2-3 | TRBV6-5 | CASSLVAPHTDTQYF
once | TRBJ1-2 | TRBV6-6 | CASSYSWDRGYGYTF